Each of the 17 T cell receptor beta chains below was sequenced from the same sample in a study of cytomegalovirus exposure and HLA in healthy donors. Primers included in the PCR were 60 Vbeta and 13 Jbeta primers. Libraries were prepared by immunoSEQ multiplex PCR; TCRdb keeps only in-frame clonotypes and omits some of them. The sample lists some 82,000 clones; roughly 84% were seen once. The sequenced material came from PBMCs. The receptors stem from a woman in her fifties or sixties in good health and CMV-seronegative.

The chain joins TRBV4-1 to TRBJ1-5, with 9 bases matching TRBD1. The V and J ends lost 2 bases and 6 bases, in that order; junction bases with no gene match: 8. CDR1 is MGHRA, CDR2 YSYEKL, per germline. This CDR3 is 16 amino acids long. CDR3 residues: CASSQFEDRGSQPQHF. CDR3 bases: TGCGCCAGCAGCCAATTCGAGGACAGGGGAAGTCAGCCCCAGCATTTT.

The chain carries TRBV2 and TRBJ2-2; no definite D call. Trimming took 0 bases from V and 5 from J, leaving 13 bases between them. Looked up from germline, CDR1 is SNHLY and CDR2 is FYNNEI. The CDR3 has 16 amino acids. CDR3 DNA sequence: TGTGCCAGCAGTGAAGCGGAATTTATCAGGACCGGGGAGCTGTTTTTT. It specifies CASSEAEFIRTGELFF.

The chain recombines TRBV10-3 with TRBJ1-1; D is ambiguous. V was shortened by 4 bases and J by 1 base, with 7 bases between the two germline ends. This CDR3 contains 13 residues. CDR1 is ENHRY and CDR2 is SYGVKD in the germline V gene. The CDR3 sequence is CAISALGNTEAFF. Written as DNA, the CDR3 is TGTGCCATCAGTGCCCTAGGGAACACTGAAGCTTTCTTT.

This chain links TRBV4-2 with TRBJ1-4; D is perhaps TRBD1 (5 bases). This CDR3 comprises 17 residues. Germline-derived CDR1 and CDR2 are LGHNA and YNFKEQ. The V gene lost 1 base and the J gene lost 5 bases, with 17 bases spanning the gap. The CDR3 sequence is CASSQGSGEGFNEKLFF. The CDR3 DNA follows: TGTGCCAGCAGCCAAGGTAGCGGAGAGGGGTTCAATGAAAAACTGTTTTTT.

The rearrangement links TRBV6-6 to TRBJ2-5; D is uncertain. Germline assignment: CDR1 MNHNY and CDR2 SVGAGI (reference sequence). This CDR3 is 13 amino acids long. The V gene lost 7 bases and the J gene lost 1 base, with 10 bases spanning the gap. This chain's CDR3 is CASTKTSQETQYF. The CDR3 DNA reads as TGTGCCAGCACCAAGACATCCCAAGAGACCCAGTACTTC.

This clone was counted a few times. This chain links TRBV4-3 with TRBJ2-1; the match to TRBD1 covers 7 bases. The J segment lost 8 bases and the V segment lost 0 bases, leaving 7 bases of the junction unmatched. This CDR3 is built from 15 residues. In germline, CDR1 is LGHNA, CDR2 YSLEER. The CDR3 DNA follows: TGCGCCAGCAGCCAAGATAAAGAGGGGGCAGATGAGCAGTTCTTC. It yields the protein CASSQDKEGADEQFF.

This clone was counted a single time. This chain links TRBV11-3 with TRBJ2-2, with 11 bases matching TRBD2. The length of the CDR3 is 17 residues. V was pared by 4 bases and J by 3 bases, with 7 bases of the junction left unmatched. Germline-derived CDR1 and CDR2 are SGHNT and YENEEA. The CDR3 loop reads CASSSSSGRGYTGELFF. The CDR3 nucleotides read TGTGCCAGCAGCTCAAGTAGCGGGAGGGGTTACACCGGGGAGCTGTTTTTT.

V is TRBV7-2 and J is TRBJ2-7; 8 bases match TRBD1. Unmatched junction bases numbered 8, after V lost 5 bases and J lost 2 bases. Germline V CDR1 and CDR2: SGHTA, FQGNSA. CDR3 length: 15 residues. The CDR3, as DNA: TGTGCCAGCAGCCCAACTCAGGGGGCGACCTACGAGCAGTACTTC. It is translated as CASSPTQGATYEQYF.

V gene TRBV28 combines with J gene TRBJ2-3; 10 bases fit TRBD2. V shed 2 bases and J 3 bases; nucleotides not matched to a gene: 8. Per germline, CDR1 MDHEN and CDR2 SYDVKM. The CDR3 contains 17 residues. CDR3 sequence reads: CASSLMGLAGVTDTQYF. The CDR3 bases are TGTGCCAGCAGTTTAATGGGTCTAGCGGGAGTGACAGATACGCAGTATTTT.

This clone has a single count. The chain employs TRBV20-1 and TRBJ2-2, with a tentative D call TRBD2 (6 bases). Trimming left V 5 bases short and J 6 bases short, with 7 bases between. CDR3 length: 11 amino acids. Germline loops: CDR1 DFQATT, CDR2 SNEGSKA (reference sequence). The CDR3 DNA follows: TGCAGTGCTCCGGGAGCCGGGGAGCTGTTTTTT. It is translated as CSAPGAGELFF.

This clone showed up just a few times. The rearrangement uses TRBV27 and TRBJ1-1; D is unresolved. From germline, CDR1 is MNHEY and CDR2 SMNVEV (reference sequence). Deletions cut 5 bases from V and 0 bases from J, with 10 bases between. This CDR3 is built from 14 residues. CDR3 residues: CASSLQSMNTEAFF. DNA of the CDR3: TGTGCCAGCAGTCTACAGTCTATGAACACTGAAGCTTTCTTT.

This clone has just one count. The chain recombines TRBV19 with TRBJ2-1, with D tentatively TRBD1 (6 bases). Deletions cut 3 bases from V and 0 bases from J, with 15 bases between. This CDR3 has 17 amino acids. CDR1 LNHDA and CDR2 SQIVND come from the germline V gene (reference sequence). CDR3 residues: CASSILARQVSYNEQFF. The CDR3 nucleotides read TGTGCCAGTAGTATTCTCGCAAGACAGGTCTCCTACAATGAGCAGTTCTTC. Full variable domain (missing parts from reference TRBV19 and TRBJ2-1): DGGITQSPKYLFRKEGQNVTLSCEQNLNHDAMYWYRQDPGQGLRLIYYSQIVNDFQKGDIAEGYSVSREKKESFPLTVTSAQKNPTAFYLCASSILARQVSYNEQFFGPGTRLTVL.

This sequence joins TRBV5-1 and TRBJ2-1, with 8 bases fitting TRBD2. CDR1 is SGHRS, CDR2 YFSETQ, per germline. This CDR3 has 15 residues. Losses at the gene ends were 2 bases for V and 0 bases for J; bases not matched to a gene: 1. The CDR3, as DNA: TGCGCCAGCAGCTTAGCGGGAGTCTCCTACAATGAGCAGTTCTTC. Encoded protein: CASSLAGVSYNEQFF.

The rearrangement links TRBV11-1 to TRBJ1-6; no clear D. Trimming removed 4 bases at V and 5 bases at J, with 9 bases between. The CDR3 consists of 14 residues. CDR1 SGHAT and CDR2 FQDESV come from the germline V gene (reference sequence). The CDR3 spells CASSSMEDNSPLHF. The CDR3 DNA is TGTGCCAGCAGCTCCATGGAGGATAATTCACCCCTCCACTTT.

This clone has a single count. The chain employs TRBV5-1 and TRBJ2-2; no firm D call. Germline V CDR1 and CDR2: SGHRS, YFSETQ. This CDR3 has 15 amino acids. V lost 1 base and J 0 bases, leaving 7 bases between the germline ends. In nucleotides, the CDR3 is TGCGCCAGCAGCTTGACAGTATCGAACACCGGGGAGCTGTTTTTT. The encoded protein is CASSLTVSNTGELFF.

The V call is TRBV5-1, the J call TRBJ2-5; 7 bases fit TRBD2. CDR1 and CDR2 (germline): SGHRS, YFSETQ. Germline trimming cut 5 bases from V and 1 base from J; bases unmatched to any gene: 8. CDR3 length equals 15 residues. The CDR3 sequence is CASSSGGAFQETQYF. The DNA for the CDR3 is TGCGCCAGCAGTTCGGGGGGAGCCTTCCAAGAGACCCAGTACTTC.

V is TRBV7-9 and J is TRBJ2-3; D unresolved. This CDR3 region has 14 residues. Germline V gene lookup returns CDR1 SEHNR and CDR2 FQNEAQ (reference sequence). V gave up 5 bases and J gave up 1 base, with 10 bases separating them. The CDR3 loop reads CASSPPDGTDTQYF. CDR3 sequence (DNA): TGTGCCAGCAGCCCCCCAGATGGCACAGATACGCAGTATTTT.